Listed below are T cell receptor beta chains from one sample, sequenced in a study of blood T cell repertoires in COVID-19. Clones were sequenced by immunoSEQ multiplex PCR, and TCRdb holds only the in-frame ones, with some missing. The sample yields around 77,000 clones, roughly 82% seen once. Input material: peripheral blood. These receptors all come from a woman older than 75 with active or convalescent COVID-19. Both conserved end residues are part of each CDR3. A D gene is named only where the DNA matches it firmly.

cdr3_length d_call j_call v_call cdr3_nt cdr3_aa
14 - TRBJ1-5 TRBV5-8 TGTGCCAGCAGCTTGAGGGGGTCCATCGAGCCCCAGCATTTT CASSLRGSIEPQHF
13 - TRBJ1-1 TRBV29-1 TGCAGCGTTGCGGGAGCTGACTACACTGAAGCTTTCTTT CSVAGADYTEAFF
15 - TRBJ1-2 TRBV5-1 TGCGCCAGCAGCTTGAACCCGGGTCTTTGGGATGGCTACACCTTC CASSLNPGLWDGYTF
16 TRBD1 TRBJ1-3 TRBV18 TGTGCCAGCTCGTCACAGGGGACCCAACCTGGAAACACCATATATTTT CASSSQGTQPGNTIYF
16 - TRBJ2-1 TRBV4-3 TGCGCCAGCAGCCAAGATCCCAGGGCTATGGAAGATGAGCAGTTCTTC CASSQDPRAMEDEQFF
17 - TRBJ1-3 TRBV10-3 TGTGCCATCAGTGAGTCGGGTAGTCGGGGAACTGGAAACACCATATATTTT CAISESGSRGTGNTIYF
14 TRBD1 TRBJ1-3 TRBV28 TGTGCCAGCAGTCTGACAGGGGTGGGAAACACCATATATTTT CASSLTGVGNTIYF
17 TRBD1 TRBJ1-6 TRBV19 TGTGCCAGTAGTATAGGCCGTGGACAGGGGAAGAATTCACCCCTCCACTTT CASSIGRGQGKNSPLHF
15 TRBD2 TRBJ2-3 TRBV7-3 TGTGCCAGCAGCTCAGCGGGGGGGAGCACAGATACGCAGTATTTT CASSSAGGSTDTQYF
15 TRBD1 TRBJ2-1 TRBV7-2 TGTGCCAGCAGCCTGACAGGGGGCGCCGGCAATGAGCAGTTCTTC CASSLTGGAGNEQFF